The 12 T cell receptor beta chains below come from one sample, sequenced in a study of identical twins listed by TCRdb under 2016. Libraries came from 5' RACE. Instrument on record: Illumina HiSeq 2000. The public sequencing data were trimmed at Q25 with fastp and processed into clonotypes with MiXCR by TCRdb, which kept only in-frame beta chains. Rows matching on CDR3 protein sequence are summarized as one entry with the most common DNA and genes. This sample holds about 470,000 distinct CDR3 sequences; around 24% were observed only once. About 2.7% of the sample comes from the top ten. The sample was also reused in another study, on T cells expressing NK-cell markers.

The sample taken for sequencing was CD4+ T cells sorted from blood. Receptors were obtained from a woman aged 18-35 years in good health.

This clonotype was recorded many times. The chain is built from TRBV4-3 and TRBJ1-2; maybe TRBD1 (5 bases). CDR3 size: 14 residues. Germline-derived CDR1 and CDR2 are LGHNA and YSLEER. V lost 1 base, J lost 5 bases, and 11 bases lay in between. CDR3 bases: TGCGCCAGCAGCCAAGGTCCCAGGGATTATGGCTACACCTTC. It yields the protein CASSQGPRDYGYTF.

The sample holds a few counts of this clonotype. The chain links TRBV12-3 or TRBV12-4 to TRBJ2-5, with D tentatively TRBD1 or TRBD2 (5 bases each). This CDR3 spans 14 amino acids. The ends were cut back, 8 bases at V and 7 bases at J, with 20 bases in the middle. CDR3 in amino acids: CASGYTGADGTQYF. In nucleotides, the CDR3 is TGTGCCAGCGGATATACCGGGGCCGACGGGACCCAGTACTTC.

This chain joins TRBV11-1 and TRBJ2-3, with 9 bases fitting TRBD2. V lost 7 bases to trimming and J lost 2 bases; unmatched junction nucleotides: 7. This CDR3 has 15 residues. Looked up from germline, CDR1 is SGHAT and CDR2 is FQDESV (reference sequence). The CDR3 DNA reads TGTGCCAGCACCCAGGCTAGCGGGGACACAGATACGCAGTATTTT. Translated: CASTQASGDTDTQYF.

This clonotype has at least ten counts. The rearrangement joins TRBV29-1 to TRBJ2-1, with no clear D. V was clipped by 6 bases and J by 9 bases, with 12 bases between them. Germline CDR1 reads SQVTM; CDR2 reads ANQGSEA. CDR3 length equals 11 residues. The CDR3 DNA reads as TGCAGCGTCCCATCGTTGGGTGAGCAGTTCTTC. Its protein product is CSVPSLGEQFF.

This clonotype has just a few counts. The chain couples TRBV7-8 to TRBJ2-7, with TRBD1 matching 7 bases. The trim removed 6 bases at V and 3 bases at J, leaving 8 bases unmatched. The germline V gene encodes CDR1 SGHVS and CDR2 FQNEAQ. CDR3 length: 14 residues. The CDR3 sequence is CASSQTGSRYEQYF. The CDR3 DNA reads as TGTGCCAGCAGTCAGACAGGGAGCCGCTACGAGCAGTACTTC.

The chain is built from TRBV20-1 and TRBJ2-2; 8 bases are shared with TRBD1. The CDR3 sequence is 14 residues long. Germline V gene data show CDR1 as DFQATT and CDR2 as SNEGSKA (reference sequence). Germline trimming cut 4 bases from V and 0 bases from J; bases unmatched to any gene: 1. CDR3 sequence reads: CSAKGQANTGELFF. The DNA of the CDR3 is TGCAGTGCTAAGGGACAGGCGAACACCGGGGAGCTGTTTTTT.

The chain links TRBV20-1 to TRBJ2-1; D is perhaps TRBD1 or TRBD2 (5 bases each). Trimming shortened V by 7 bases and J by 5 bases, and 15 bases separated the two germline ends. There are 13 residues in the CDR3. The V gene's germline CDR1 is DFQATT and CDR2 SNEGSKA (reference sequence). Here the CDR3 DNA reads TGCAGTGTTATAGTGGTGGGGGACAATGAGCAGTTCTTC. Protein product: CSVIVVGDNEQFF.

This clonotype was seen only a few times. V usage is TRBV5-8 and J usage is TRBJ2-7; 7 bases are a match to TRBD1. CDR3 size: 13 residues. V lost 7 bases to trimming and J lost 2 bases; unmatched junction nucleotides: 6. CDR1 SGHTS and CDR2 YDEGEE come from the germline V gene. CDR3 amino acids: CASRRQGTYEQYF. CDR3 DNA sequence: TGTGCCAGCCGGCGACAGGGAACCTACGAGCAGTACTTC.

This rearrangement joins TRBV7-9 to TRBJ2-1; possible D gene TRBD2, 6 bases. CDR1 SEHNR and CDR2 FQNEAQ come from the germline V gene (reference sequence). The CDR3 totals 15 residues. V was cut by 2 bases and J by 7 bases, with 15 bases left in between. This chain's CDR3 is CASSLRTGEGNEQFF. CDR3 DNA: TGTGCCAGCAGCTTAAGGACGGGAGAGGGTAATGAGCAGTTCTTC.

The chain employs TRBV10-3 and TRBJ2-5; 8 positions match TRBD2. CDR1 ENHRY and CDR2 SYGVKD come from the germline V gene. CDR3 length equals 15 residues. The V and J ends lost 2 bases and 4 bases, in that order; junction bases with no gene match: 6. The DNA for the CDR3 is TGTGCCATCAGTGAGCCCACGGGACTAGGAGAGACCCAGTACTTC. Translated: CAISEPTGLGETQYF.

This chain joins TRBV4-3 and TRBJ2-3; D ambiguous. Per the germline V gene, CDR1 is LGHNA and CDR2 is YSLEER. The CDR3 loop spans 15 amino acids. Trimming left V 2 bases short and J 1 base short, with 10 bases between. CDR3 residues: CASSQSGPRTDTQYF. In nucleotides, the CDR3 is TGCGCCAGCAGCCAATCCGGGCCTCGCACAGATACGCAGTATTTT.

This clonotype has only a few counts. CDR3 sequence (DNA): TGTGCCAGCAGCTTTGGGCCGCCGGGTGAAGCTTTCTTT. Translated: CASSFGPPGEAFF. The chain carries TRBV7-9 and TRBJ1-1; D is ambiguous. This CDR3 is built from 13 residues. The germline gives CDR1 SEHNR, CDR2 FQNEAQ (reference sequence). V was shortened by 3 bases and J by 7 bases, with 12 bases between the two germline ends.